This T cell receptor (beta chain) was sequenced during a study of blood T cell repertoires in COVID-19. Germline-derived CDR1 and CDR2 are SGHNT and YENEEA. This CDR3 comprises 16 residues. The germline V and J ends were trimmed by 0 bases and 3 bases, with 14 bases remaining between them. The age range of participants was about 18 to 95 years, with residence in around 22 US areas. The recovered donors of Cohort 3 showed two negative PCRs, clearance, or symptom resolution. Clones were sequenced by immunoSEQ multiplex PCR, and TCRdb holds only the in-frame ones, with some missing. Of about 330,000 clones in the sample, 70% to 90% were seen once.

The chain combines TRBV11-3 with TRBJ1-2; D is unresolved. This TCR was recovered from a woman in her late teens or twenties who had recovered from COVID-19. Sequencing input: PBMCs or T cells enriched from blood (not recorded which). The DNA of the CDR3 is TGTGCCAGCAGCTTAGATCAGACCTGGGAGGACTATGGCTACACCTTC. This gives the protein CASSLDQTWEDYGYTF.